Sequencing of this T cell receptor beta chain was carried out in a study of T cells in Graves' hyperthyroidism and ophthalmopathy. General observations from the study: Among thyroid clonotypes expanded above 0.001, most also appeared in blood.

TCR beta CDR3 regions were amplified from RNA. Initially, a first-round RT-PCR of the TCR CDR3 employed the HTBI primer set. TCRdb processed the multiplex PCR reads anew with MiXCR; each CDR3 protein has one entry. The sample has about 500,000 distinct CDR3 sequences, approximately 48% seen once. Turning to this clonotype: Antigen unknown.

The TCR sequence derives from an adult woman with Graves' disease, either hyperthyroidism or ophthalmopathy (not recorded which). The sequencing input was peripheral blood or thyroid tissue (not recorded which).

The CDR3 nucleotides are TGTGCCAGTAGTATCCCGGGACAGACTACTGGCTACACCTTC. Encoded protein: CASSIPGQTTGYTF. The chain is built from TRBV19 and TRBJ1-2; 7 bases are a match to TRBD1. The CDR3 loop spans 14 amino acids. V was pared by 3 bases and J by 7 bases, with 8 bases of the junction left unmatched. CDR1 and CDR2 (germline): LNHDA, SQIVND (reference sequence).